This TCR beta chain stems from a study of CD39 and CD103 CD8 tumor-infiltrating T cells. Memory CD8 T cells were sorted as CD8+CD4-CD45RA-, any CCR7 status. Clones were sequenced by immunoSEQ multiplex PCR, and TCRdb holds only the in-frame ones, with some missing. The sample lists several thousand clones, 50% to 80% seen once, with 50% to 60% in the top ten. In this sample, this clone turned up a few times. The CDR3 length is 20 residues. Trimming left V 0 bases short and J 2 bases short, with 24 bases between. Germline CDR1 and CDR2: WSHSY and SAAADI. Sequenced material: CD8+ T cells sorted from blood. Subset defined: total memory CD8 T cells (CD45RA-CCR7+/-) from blood or uninvolved lymph node. The clonotype originates from a human donor with head and neck squamous cell carcinoma. The genes are TRBV10-2 and TRBJ2-3; D could derive from TRBD1 or TRBD2 (5 bases each). CDR3 nucleotide sequence: TGCGCCAGCAGTGAGTCGCTGGAAAGACGACGGGACGTAACCACAGATACGCAGTATTTT. Its protein product is CASSESLERRRDVTTDTQYF.